This is a list of T cell receptor beta chains from one sample in a study of T cell responses to AZD1222 COVID-19 vaccine. Generated by immunoSEQ multiplex PCR, the TCRdb table keeps only in-frame clones and is missing some. The sample shows fewer than 120,000 clones, roughly nine tenths of them seen only once. The sample here was peripheral blood, taken on day 0 of AZD1222 vaccination. These receptor sequences come from an adult in good health. Both conserved end residues are part of each CDR3. D genes are given only for firm matches. A clone size is listed for some rows: how often the clone was seen (once, few, many), or a class if it is expanded.

TRBJ1-1,.,TRBV11-2,.,CASSRQRSEAFF,TGTGCCAGCAGCCGACAGAGAAGTGAAGCTTTCTTT
TRBJ2-2,.,TRBV2,.,CASSRTESNTGELFF,TGTGCCAGCAGTCGGACAGAGTCGAACACCGGGGAGCTGTTTTTT
TRBJ1-2,.,TRBV5-1,.,CASSLGQGLGYTF,TGCGCCAGCAGCTTGGGGCAGGGGCTCGGCTACACCTTC
TRBJ2-7,.,TRBV5-4,.,CASSLARSSYEQYF,TGTGCCAGCAGCTTAGCCAGGAGCTCCTACGAGCAGTACTTC
TRBJ2-7,TRBD1,TRBV28,.,CASRGDRSTGGAFDEQYF,TGTGCCAGCAGGGGGGACAGATCGACTGGCGGTGCTTTTGACGAGCAGTACTTC
TRBJ1-1,TRBD1,TRBV27,.,CASSKSRGLTEAFF,TGTGCCAGCAGTAAATCGAGGGGGCTGACTGAAGCTTTCTTT
TRBJ1-1,TRBD1,TRBV6-6,few,CASSAHTGGEAFF,TGTGCCAGCAGTGCCCATACAGGGGGTGAAGCTTTCTTT
TRBJ1-5,.,TRBV28,.,CASSLYGSNQPQHF,TGTGCCAGCAGTTTATACGGTAGCAATCAGCCCCAGCATTTT
TRBJ2-5,TRBD2,TRBV9,once,CASSTPAAGGQETQYF,TGTGCCAGCAGCACCCCCGCCGCGGGGGGTCAAGAGACCCAGTACTTC
TRBJ2-7,.,TRBV7-2,.,CASSFFQGEQYF,TGTGCCAGCAGTTTCTTTCAGGGGGAGCAGTACTTC
TRBJ1-2,TRBD1,TRBV27,.,CASSPQQGAGYGYTF,TGTGCCAGCAGTCCCCAACAGGGGGCGGGCTATGGCTACACCTTC
TRBJ1-5,TRBD1,TRBV18,.,CASSAGQGARQPQHF,TGTGCCAGCTCAGCGGGACAGGGGGCACGTCAGCCCCAGCATTTT
TRBJ1-3,.,TRBV4-1,.,CASSQDPSSGNTIYF,TGCGCCAGCAGCCAAGATCCCAGCTCTGGAAACACCATATATTTT
TRBJ1-2,.,TRBV10-2,.,CASSDSPGNYGYTF,TGCGCCAGCAGTGATTCCCCGGGGAACTATGGCTACACCTTC
TRBJ2-1,TRBD2,TRBV24-1,.,CATSDPGVLAGGRDEQFF,TGTGCCACCAGTGATCCTGGTGTCCTAGCGGGGGGCCGGGATGAGCAGTTCTTC
TRBJ2-2,TRBD2,TRBV4-2,.,CASSQGTSGSDTGELFF,TGTGCCAGCAGCCAGGGTACCAGCGGGAGTGACACCGGGGAGCTGTTTTTT
TRBJ2-1,.,TRBV20-1,.,CSASLQTSSATLGEQFF,TGCAGTGCTAGTCTCCAAACTAGTTCCGCAACACTCGGTGAGCAGTTCTTC
TRBJ1-2,TRBD1,TRBV30,.,CAWDPTGGANGYTF,TGTGCCTGGGACCCGACAGGGGGCGCAAATGGCTACACCTTC
TRBJ2-3,.,TRBV9,.,CASSENPQGPSTDTQYF,TGTGCCAGCAGCGAAAATCCTCAAGGTCCTAGCACAGATACGCAGTATTTT
TRBJ2-7,.,TRBV13,.,CASSPRLSTDYEQYF,TGTGCCAGCAGCCCCCGACTATCCACCGACTACGAGCAGTACTTC
TRBJ1-1,.,TRBV11-2,.,CASSPPGHIMNTEAFF,TGTGCCAGCAGCCCCCCGGGACATATCATGAACACTGAAGCTTTCTTT
TRBJ2-3,.,TRBV27,.,CASSQQRTFTDTQYF,TGTGCCAGCAGCCAACAACGGACTTTCACAGATACGCAGTATTTT
TRBJ2-7,.,TRBV10-2,.,CASSESGGYEQYF,TGCGCCAGCAGTGAGTCAGGGGGCTACGAGCAGTACTTC
TRBJ1-5,.,TRBV5-8,.,CASSAYNQPQHF,TGTGCCAGCAGCGCCTACAATCAGCCCCAGCATTTT
TRBJ1-1,TRBD1,TRBV3-1/TRBV3-2,once,CASSPLTGGGTEAFF,TGTGCCAGCAGCCCTTTGACAGGGGGCGGGACTGAAGCTTTCTTT
TRBJ2-7,.,TRBV4-2,.,CASSQDGASVNEQYF,TGTGCCAGCAGCCAAGATGGGGCTAGCGTCAACGAGCAGTACTTC
TRBJ2-3,TRBD1,TRBV6-5,once,CASRPQGSTDTQYF,TGTGCCAGCAGACCACAGGGGAGCACAGATACGCAGTATTTT
TRBJ1-1,.,TRBV19,.,CASREGRGGTEAFF,TGTGCCAGTCGGGAGGGCAGGGGAGGCACTGAAGCTTTCTTT
TRBJ1-2,.,TRBV6-6,once,CASSGGPDRSNYGYTF,TGTGCCAGCAGTGGCGGGCCGGACAGATCTAACTATGGCTACACCTTC
TRBJ1-2,.,TRBV5-1,.,CASSLAVGVDGYTF,TGCGCCAGCAGCTTGGCCGTCGGAGTTGACGGCTACACCTTC
TRBJ2-1,TRBD1,TRBV6-5,.,CASSRQGDEQFF,TGTGCCAGCAGTAGACAGGGGGATGAGCAGTTCTTC
TRBJ1-2,.,TRBV19,.,CASSIDPLDRIYGYTF,TGTGCCAGTAGTATAGACCCCCTCGACAGAATCTATGGCTACACCTTC
TRBJ1-1,TRBD1,TRBV4-1,.,CASSQEEGRTGVGTEAFF,TGCGCCAGCAGCCAAGAAGAGGGTAGGACAGGGGTAGGGACTGAAGCTTTCTTT
TRBJ1-3,.,TRBV9,.,CASSASHSTADTIYF,TGTGCCAGCAGCGCCTCCCACAGTACCGCGGACACCATATATTTT
TRBJ1-5,TRBD1,TRBV10-2,.,CASSEDRGSNQPQHF,TGCGCCAGCAGTGAGGACAGGGGAAGCAATCAGCCCCAGCATTTT
TRBJ1-3,.,TRBV5-5,.,CASSLSGWGNTIYF,TGTGCCAGCAGCCTCTCAGGGTGGGGAAACACCATATATTTT
TRBJ1-3,.,TRBV7-9,once,CASSRQSGSGNTIYF,TGTGCCAGCAGCCGACAATCAGGCTCTGGAAACACCATATATTTT
TRBJ2-7,.,TRBV19,.,CASSMEGRSYEQYF,TGTGCCAGTAGTATGGAGGGTAGGAGCTACGAGCAGTACTTC
TRBJ1-1,.,TRBV5-1,.,CASSLGGDTLTGKAFF,TGCGCCAGCAGCCTCGGAGGGGACACTCTGACGGGAAAAGCTTTCTTT
TRBJ1-2,.,TRBV6-5,.,CASRPGRIYGYTF,TGTGCCAGCAGGCCGGGACGGATCTATGGCTACACCTTC
TRBJ1-1,.,TRBV7-9,.,CASSLRGETEAFF,TGTGCCAGCAGCTTAAGGGGGGAGACTGAAGCTTTCTTT
TRBJ2-7,.,TRBV27,.,CASRTGHYLSYEQYF,TGTGCCAGCAGAACGGGACACTACCTGTCCTACGAGCAGTACTTC
TRBJ2-1,TRBD2,TRBV19,.,CASSFFASGRGDYNEQFF,TGTGCCAGTAGTTTTTTCGCTAGCGGGAGGGGGGACTACAATGAGCAGTTCTTC
TRBJ1-5,.,TRBV6-1,once,CASSDRTGTLSNQPQHF,TGTGCCAGCAGTGACAGAACCGGGACGTTGAGCAATCAGCCCCAGCATTTT
TRBJ1-2,TRBD1,TRBV5-4,.,CASSPQGDGGYTF,TGTGCCAGCAGCCCTCAGGGGGACGGCGGCTACACCTTC